Shown below are 8 T cell receptor beta chains from a single sample sequenced in a study of T cell responses to AZD1222 COVID-19 vaccine. Assay used: immunoSEQ multiplex PCR; TCRdb lists only in-frame clones, some missing. The table has more than 95,000 clones, 70% to 90% seen once. The material was peripheral blood, obtained on day 0 of MenACWY control vaccination. The receptors derive from an adult in good health.

This clone was recorded once. The rearrangement uses TRBV6-5 and TRBJ1-1; weak D call: TRBD1 (5 bases). The germline V gene has CDR1 MNHEY and CDR2 SVGAGI. The V end lost 5 bases, the J end lost 8 bases, and 15 bases lay between the germline ends. This CDR3 region has 13 residues. In DNA, the CDR3 is TGTGCCAGCAGTCCTTCTAGGGGCGGGGAAGCTTTCTTT. This sequence encodes CASSPSRGGEAFF.

This clone was counted once. Mismatch with germline at one junction end may stem from a read error. This chain connects TRBV10-3 to TRBJ1-2; D remains unclear. From germline, CDR1 is ENHRY and CDR2 SYGVKD. The length of the CDR3 is 10 residues. The CDR3 DNA is TGTGCCATCAGTGAGGGCAGCCACCAATTC. It yields the protein CAISEGSHQF.

The CDR3 sequence is CASSLQGSYGYTF. The CDR3, as DNA: TGTGCCAGCAGCTTACAGGGATCCTATGGCTACACCTTC. The rearrangement joins TRBV7-9 to TRBJ1-2; the D gene is possibly TRBD1 (5 bases). Germline V gene data show CDR1 as SEHNR and CDR2 as FQNEAQ (reference sequence). The length of the CDR3 is 13 residues. V dropped 2 bases and J dropped 4 bases, with 8 bases sitting between them.

Points on this clone: An end of the junction differs from the germline gene, which may be a read error. The chain joins TRBV7-2 to TRBJ2-4, with 9 bases aligning to TRBD1. In germline, CDR1 is SGHTA, CDR2 FQGNSA. The CDR3 covers 14 residues. The CDR3 is CASSLTPNRDRVNF. Here the CDR3 DNA reads TGTGCCAGCAGCCTGACCCCGAACCGGGACAGGGTTAACTTC.

The chain recombines TRBV19 with TRBJ1-4; 8 positions match TRBD1. CDR3 length equals 16 residues. Trimming at V came to 5 bases and at J to 3 bases, leaving 8 bases not matched to a gene. Germline lookup yields CDR1 LNHDA and CDR2 SQIVND (reference sequence). The DNA for the CDR3 is TGTGCCAGTAGTCTCTGGACAGGGACAGCTAATGAAAAACTGTTTTTT. Its protein is CASSLWTGTANEKLFF. The entire variable domain, with the rest obtained from reference TRBV19 and TRBJ1-4, is as follows: DGGITQSPKYLFRKEGQNVTLSCEQNLNHDAMYWYRQDPGQGLRLIYYSQIVNDFQKGDIAEGYSVSREKKESFPLTVTSAQKNPTAFYLCASSLWTGTANEKLFFGSGTQLSVL.

The chain uses TRBV19 and TRBJ1-2; weak D call: TRBD1 (5 bases). Trimming took 9 bases from V and 3 from J, leaving 20 bases between them. Germline V gene data show CDR1 as LNHDA and CDR2 as SQIVND (reference sequence). The CDR3 totals 15 residues. CDR3: CASSLQENVYYGYTF. The CDR3 nucleotides are TGTGCCAGCTCTCTACAGGAAAACGTCTACTATGGCTACACCTTC.

The V and J genes are TRBV3-1 (or the pseudogene TRBV3-2) and TRBJ2-7; TRBD2 matches 7 bases. V lost 0 bases and J lost 6; bases outside the gene matches: 11. The CDR3 covers 16 residues. The germline V gene encodes CDR1 LGHDT and CDR2 YNNKEL (reference sequence). The CDR3 region has the DNA TGTGCCAGCAGCCAAGATCTAGCGGTTCGCATAACCGAGCAGTACTTC. Protein sequence: CASSQDLAVRITEQYF.

The chain employs TRBV27 and TRBJ2-2; TRBD1 might be the D (6 bases). This CDR3 spans 14 amino acids. V lost 3 bases and J lost 2, with 7 bases in between. The germline gives CDR1 MNHEY, CDR2 SMNVEV (reference sequence). The CDR3 region is CASSFGGNTGELFF. The CDR3 DNA reads TGTGCCAGCAGTTTTGGGGGCAACACCGGGGAGCTGTTTTTT.